The 26 T cell receptor beta chains below come from one sample, sequenced in a study of Ad26.COV2.S vaccination and SARS-CoV-2 variants. The sample's treatment: about 20 received Ad26.COV2.S at low or high dose, single or two shots; about 5 received placebo; per-sample allocation not given. All samples were drawn on day 63, counting from the first vaccine or placebo injection. The repertoire was sequenced with immunoSEQ multiplex PCR; TCRdb's copy has only in-frame clones and lacks some. The data hold about 400,000 clones, with around nine tenths observed a single time. This specimen consisted of peripheral blood, obtained in a trial of Ad26.COV2.S vaccine versus placebo. The receptors derive from a person aged 18-65 years who received the Ad26.COV2.S COVID-19 vaccine or a placebo.

The CDR3 is CASSPFNGPGEAGNTIYF. In DNA, the CDR3 is TGTGCCAGCTCACCCTTTAATGGTCCGGGCGAGGCTGGAAACACCATATATTTT. The genes are TRBV18 and TRBJ1-3; D is undetermined. V lost 3 bases, J lost 2 bases, and 20 bases lay in between. The CDR3 extends over 18 amino acids. Germline V gene data show CDR1 as KGHSH and CDR2 as LQKENI.

The V gene is TRBV7-2, the J gene TRBJ1-2, with D uncertain. This CDR3 spans 13 amino acids. Germline-derived CDR1 and CDR2 are SGHTA and FQGNSA. Between the trimmed V and J ends, which lost 1 base and 2 bases, there was a span of 5 bases. The DNA of the CDR3 is TGTGCCAGCAGCTTAGGGCGGAACTATGGCTACACCTTC. It is translated as CASSLGRNYGYTF.

The chain links TRBV5-6 to TRBJ2-7; 9 bases are shared with TRBD1. Trimming took 5 bases from V and 2 from J; bases not matched to a gene: 5. The germline V gene has CDR1 SGHDT and CDR2 YYEEEE. The CDR3 extends over 14 amino acids. The CDR3 DNA is TGTGCCAGCAGGGTCGGGACAGGGACCTACGAGCAGTACTTC. Translation: CASRVGTGTYEQYF.

The rearrangement links TRBV2 to TRBJ1-6; D call uncertain. The ends were cut back, 8 bases at V and 7 bases at J, with 12 bases in the middle. Germline V gene lookup returns CDR1 SNHLY and CDR2 FYNNEI. The CDR3 extends over 13 amino acids. CDR3 residues: CASGSAQNSPLHF. For the CDR3, the DNA is TGTGCCAGCGGATCGGCTCAAAATTCACCCCTCCACTTT.

The V gene is TRBV7-2, the J gene TRBJ2-5; a weak D match, TRBD2 (6 bases). The CDR3 extends over 14 amino acids. Germline V gene data show CDR1 as SGHTA and CDR2 as FQGNSA. V was cut by 6 bases and J by 5 bases, with 16 bases left in between. The CDR3 region has the DNA TGTGCCAGCAGTTATACGGCGGGGCGGGAGACCCAGTACTTC. Encoded protein: CASSYTAGRETQYF.

J is TRBJ1-4 and V is TRBV11-2; unclear D gene. CDR1 is SGHAT, CDR2 FQNNGV, per germline. The V gene lost 0 bases and the J gene lost 10 bases, with 9 bases spanning the gap. This CDR3 has 13 residues. The CDR3 is CASSLEGMGKLFF. DNA of the CDR3: TGTGCCAGCAGCTTAGAAGGCATGGGAAAACTGTTTTTT.

Turning to this clone: The same CDR3 is also encoded by other DNA sequences in this sample. The V and J genes are TRBV30 and TRBJ2-3; tentatively, D is TRBD2 (6 bases). This CDR3 has 15 residues. Germline assignment: CDR1 GTSNPN and CDR2 SVGIG (reference sequence). Trimming left V 0 bases short and J 0 bases short, with 10 bases between. In DNA form, the CDR3 reads TGTGCCTGGAGTGTTTTAGCGGCGAGCACAGATACGCAGTATTTT. Its translation is CAWSVLAASTDTQYF.

The CDR3 DNA sequence: TGTGCCAGCAGTGAACGAGGAGAGACCCAGTACTTC. It is translated as CASSERGETQYF. The V call is TRBV6-1, the J call TRBJ2-5, with no clear D. CDR3 length: 12 residues. V lost 2 bases and J lost 4, with 5 bases in between. Germline V gene data show CDR1 as MNHNS and CDR2 as SASEGT.

The rearrangement uses TRBV29-1 and TRBJ1-4; weak D call: TRBD1 (5 bases). V lost 6 bases to trimming and J lost 4 bases, with 15 bases between them. Germline V gene lookup returns CDR1 SQVTM and CDR2 ANQGSEA. The CDR3 runs 14 residues. The CDR3 region is CSVSTGTGNEKLFF. The CDR3 coding sequence is TGCAGCGTCTCAACAGGAACTGGTAATGAAAAACTGTTTTTT.

V gene TRBV11-3 combines with J gene TRBJ2-1; TRBD2 agrees at 13 bases. Germline assignment: CDR1 SGHNT and CDR2 YENEEA. J lost 5 bases, V lost 5 bases, and 6 bases had no gene match. The CDR3 loop spans 16 amino acids. In nucleotides, the CDR3 is TGTGCCAGCAGCCCGATGGGACTAGCGGGGAACAATGAGCAGTTCTTC. Its translation is CASSPMGLAGNNEQFF.

The chain has TRBV9 and TRBJ2-3; 9 bases line up with TRBD2. The germline CDR1 and CDR2 sequences are SGDLS and YYNGEE. The CDR3 spans 17 residues. V trimming: 4 bases; J trimming: 9 bases; junction bases outside the gene matches: 18. The CDR3 region is CASSPRGSGSHRRTQYF. DNA of the CDR3: TGTGCCAGCAGCCCCCGGGGTAGCGGGAGTCATAGGAGGACGCAGTATTTT.

CDR3 in DNA: TGTGCCAGCAGCTTGGATCCTGGAGGGGACGTGCAGGAGACCCAGTACTTC. Translated: CASSLDPGGDVQETQYF. The rearrangement joins TRBV5-8 to TRBJ2-5, with D perhaps TRBD2 (6 bases). Germline V gene lookup returns CDR1 SGHTS and CDR2 YDEGEE. Trimming removed 0 bases from V and 5 bases from J, with 20 bases in between. The CDR3 spans 17 residues.

The rearrangement links TRBV11-2 to TRBJ1-1; no definite D call. CDR1 and CDR2 (germline): SGHAT, FQNNGV. The CDR3 has 12 amino acids. V was trimmed by 0 bases and J by 11 bases, leaving 10 bases between them. The CDR3 protein is CASSLDRVAAFF. In DNA, the CDR3 is TGTGCCAGCAGCTTAGATAGGGTGGCTGCTTTCTTT.

The chain links TRBV7-6 to TRBJ2-1, with 11 bases matching TRBD1. This CDR3 is built from 15 residues. Trimming cost V 2 bases and J 8 bases; bases outside gene matches: 5. Germline loops: CDR1 SGHVS, CDR2 FNYEAQ. The CDR3 DNA reads as TGTGCCAGCAGCTTAAGGAGGACAGGGGGCTATGAGCAGTTCTTC. This translates into CASSLRRTGGYEQFF.

DNA for the CDR3: TGTGCCAGCAGCCCTAGCGGAGGGAACTATGGCTACACCTTC. Translating gives CASSPSGGNYGYTF. The chain links TRBV4-2 to TRBJ1-2; no clear D gene. Per germline, CDR1 LGHNA and CDR2 YNFKEQ. CDR3 length: 14 amino acids. The ends were cut back, 4 bases at V and 2 bases at J, with 11 bases in the middle.

J is TRBJ2-3 and V is TRBV3-1 (or the pseudogene TRBV3-2), with 10 positions matching TRBD2. The V gene end was trimmed by 0 bases and the J gene end by 6 bases; junction bases not matched to a gene: 6. This CDR3 contains 16 residues. The germline V gene encodes CDR1 LGHDT and CDR2 YNNKEL (reference sequence). CDR3 residues: CASSQDPLAGVDTQYF. The CDR3 region has the DNA TGTGCCAGCAGCCAAGATCCGCTAGCGGGAGTCGATACGCAGTATTTT.

In its sample, this clone was seen once. The sample holds other DNA sequences that translate to the same CDR3. The chain combines TRBV9 with TRBJ2-3; D is undetermined. This CDR3 contains 12 residues. The germline V gene encodes CDR1 SGDLS and CDR2 YYNGEE. The V end was cut by 0 bases, the J end by 6 bases, with 5 bases between. In DNA form, the CDR3 reads TGTGCCAGCAGCGTAGCGACTGATACGCAGTATTTT. It codes for CASSVATDTQYF.

The V gene is TRBV6-5, the J gene TRBJ2-7, with D possibly matching TRBD2 (6 bases). V lost 8 bases, J lost 7 bases, and 12 bases lay in between. The length of the CDR3 is 11 residues. Germline V CDR1 and CDR2: MNHEY, SVGAGI. The CDR3: CASYGGTEQYF. For the CDR3, the DNA is TGTGCCAGCTACGGCGGGACGGAGCAGTACTTC.

The CDR3 sequence: CSASRGQGAGDEQFF. The CDR3 DNA is TGCAGTGCTAGTCGGGGACAGGGGGCCGGGGATGAGCAGTTCTTC. V usage is TRBV20-1 and J usage is TRBJ2-1; 12 nucleotides agree with TRBD1. The CDR3 is 15 residues long. V shed 3 bases and J 8 bases; nucleotides not matched to a gene: 8. Germline CDR1 is DFQATT and CDR2 is SNEGSKA (reference sequence).

This chain connects TRBV19 to TRBJ2-1; tentative D call: TRBD2 (5 bases). V was clipped by 2 bases and J by 0 bases, with 14 bases between them. CDR1 is LNHDA and CDR2 is SQIVND in the germline V gene (reference sequence). The CDR3 has 17 residues. The CDR3 spells CASSIRPGSHSYNEQFF. The CDR3 nucleotides are TGTGCCAGTAGTATAAGACCGGGATCCCACTCCTACAATGAGCAGTTCTTC.

This clone was seen a few times. This chain connects TRBV28 to TRBJ1-6; D perhaps matches TRBD1 (6 bases). V was shortened by 5 bases and J by 0 bases, with 14 bases between the two germline ends. Germline-derived CDR1 and CDR2 are MDHEN and SYDVKM. CDR3 length: 17 residues. The CDR3 is CASSPRQESSYNSPLHF. The CDR3 DNA sequence: TGTGCCAGCAGTCCCCGACAGGAGAGCTCCTATAATTCACCCCTCCACTTT.

The chain combines TRBV6-2 or TRBV6-3 with TRBJ1-1; D is ambiguous. The V gene's germline CDR1 is MNHEY and CDR2 SVGEGT. The CDR3 is 13 residues long. V lost 2 bases and J lost 1, with 5 bases in between. Written as DNA, the CDR3 is TGTGCCAGCAGTTACATTCAGAACACTGAAGCTTTCTTT. Its translation: CASSYIQNTEAFF.

This sequence joins TRBV19 and TRBJ2-5; possible D gene TRBD2, 5 bases. V was shortened by 2 bases and J by 4 bases, with 11 bases between the two germline ends. The germline V gene has CDR1 LNHDA and CDR2 SQIVND (reference sequence). The CDR3 is made up of 14 amino acids. The CDR3 spells CASSILAAVETQYF. CDR3 in DNA: TGTGCCAGTAGTATACTAGCTGCCGTAGAGACCCAGTACTTC.

The CDR3 DNA follows: TGTGCCAGTAGTACTAGCGGGAGAATCAATGAGCAGTTCTTC. Encoded protein: CASSTSGRINEQFF. The rearrangement links TRBV19 to TRBJ2-1; TRBD2 matches at 10 bases. CDR3 length: 14 amino acids. The V segment lost 4 bases and the J segment 6 bases; nucleotides outside the gene matches: 3. Germline values: CDR1 LNHDA, CDR2 SQIVND (reference sequence).

The rearrangement joins TRBV18 to TRBJ2-2; 9 positions match TRBD1. J gave up 7 bases and V 4 bases, and 7 bases lay outside the gene matches. CDR1 and CDR2 (germline): KGHSH, LQKENI. The CDR3 totals 15 residues. CDR3 residues: CASSLGQGGDGELFF. CDR3 sequence (DNA): TGTGCCAGCTCACTGGGACAGGGTGGAGACGGGGAGCTGTTTTTT.

This chain joins TRBV28 and TRBJ2-7; D is undetermined. CDR3 length: 13 residues. CDR1 MDHEN and CDR2 SYDVKM come from the germline V gene. V was pared by 3 bases and J by 1 base, with 7 bases between. This CDR3 is CASSFAISYEQYF. Written as DNA, the CDR3 is TGTGCCAGCAGTTTTGCGATATCCTACGAGCAGTACTTC.